This T cell receptor beta chain originates from a study of radiotherapy plus CTLA-4 blockade in lung cancer. As for the study in general: Across the patients, objective responses occurred in approximately 19%, and disease control in approximately 30%. Points from the study as a whole: Among blood TCR repertoires after radiotherapy plus ipilimumab, tumor-derived clones expanded.

Trimming cost V 6 bases and J 9 bases, with 21 bases left between them. Germline V gene lookup returns CDR1 SGHVS and CDR2 FQNEAQ. This CDR3 has 15 amino acids. This clone is a singleton in its sample. The antigen is not known. Some clones are missing from TCRdb's copy, which holds only in-frame ones; the method was immunoSEQ multiplex PCR. The sample has about 45,000 clones; roughly 60% are singletons. The chain joins TRBV7-8 to TRBJ2-1, with D perhaps TRBD2 (6 bases). The sequenced sample was peripheral blood, obtained from a patient treated with radiotherapy plus ipilimumab. This receptor was obtained from a human donor with non-small cell lung cancer who had a partial response to radiotherapy plus ipilimumab. The CDR3 coding sequence is TGTGCCAGCAGTCGCGGGACTGCGGTATCGGGTGAGCAGTTCTTC. Protein: CASSRGTAVSGEQFF.